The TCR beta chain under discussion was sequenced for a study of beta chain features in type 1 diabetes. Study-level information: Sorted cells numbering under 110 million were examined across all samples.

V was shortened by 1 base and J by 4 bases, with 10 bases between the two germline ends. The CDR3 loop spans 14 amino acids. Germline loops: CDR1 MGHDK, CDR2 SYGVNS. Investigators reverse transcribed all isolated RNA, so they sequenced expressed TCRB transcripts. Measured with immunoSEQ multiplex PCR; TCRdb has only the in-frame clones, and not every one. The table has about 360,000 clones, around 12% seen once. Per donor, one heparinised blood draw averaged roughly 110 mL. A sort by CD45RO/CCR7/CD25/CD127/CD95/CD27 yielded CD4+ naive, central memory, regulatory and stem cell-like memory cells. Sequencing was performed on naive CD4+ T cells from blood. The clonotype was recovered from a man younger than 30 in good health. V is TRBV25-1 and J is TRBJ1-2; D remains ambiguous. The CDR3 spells CASSESNSFYGYTF. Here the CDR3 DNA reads TGTGCCAGCAGTGAATCAAACAGCTTCTATGGCTACACCTTC.